Below, one T cell receptor (beta chain) is given with its context. One end of the junction fails to match germline, which may point to a read error. This entry is derived from a study of blood T cell repertoires in COVID-19. Turning to the study itself: The United States, Italy and Spain provided the acute and convalescent COVID-19 samples.

There are 11 residues in the CDR3. Germline CDR1 and CDR2: LGHDT and YNNKEL (reference sequence). The protocol was immunoSEQ multiplex PCR, while the TCRdb copy is restricted to in-frame clones and leaves out a portion. Of hundreds of thousands of clones in the sample, 85% are singletons; the top ten hold roughly a sixth. Two negative PCRs, clearance, or symptom resolution were required of recovered Cohort 3 donors. The chain is built from TRBV3-1 (or the pseudogene TRBV3-2) and TRBJ2-7; D is possibly TRBD1 (5 bases). Sequenced sample: PBMCs or T cells enriched from blood (not recorded which). The source is a man in his forties who had recovered from COVID-19. The CDR3 DNA follows: TGTGCCAGCAGCCAAGCCGGCAGGGTGAACTTC. Encoded protein: CASSQAGRVNF.